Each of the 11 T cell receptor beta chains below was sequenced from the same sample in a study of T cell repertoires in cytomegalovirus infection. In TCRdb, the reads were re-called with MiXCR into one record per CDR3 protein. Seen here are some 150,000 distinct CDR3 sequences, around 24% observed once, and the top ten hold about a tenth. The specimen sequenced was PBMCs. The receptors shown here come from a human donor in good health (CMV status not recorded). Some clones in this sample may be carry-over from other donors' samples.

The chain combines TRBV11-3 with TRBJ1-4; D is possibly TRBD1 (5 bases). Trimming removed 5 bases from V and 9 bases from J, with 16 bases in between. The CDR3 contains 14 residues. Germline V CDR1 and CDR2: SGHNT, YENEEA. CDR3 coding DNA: TGTGCCAGCAGCCCACGGGACTACGGGAAAAAACTGTTTTTT. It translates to CASSPRDYGKKLFF.

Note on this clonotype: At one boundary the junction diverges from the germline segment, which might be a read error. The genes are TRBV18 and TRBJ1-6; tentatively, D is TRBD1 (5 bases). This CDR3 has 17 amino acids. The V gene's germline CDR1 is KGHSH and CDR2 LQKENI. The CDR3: CASSPRATGASNSPLHF. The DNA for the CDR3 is TGTGCCAGCTCCCCACGGGCGACCGGGGCAAGTAATTCACCCCTCCACTTT.

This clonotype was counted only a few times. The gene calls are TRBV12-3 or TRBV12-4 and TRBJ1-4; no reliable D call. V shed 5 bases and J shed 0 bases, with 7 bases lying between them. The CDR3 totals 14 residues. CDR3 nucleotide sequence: TGTGCCAGCAGTCCGACCGCAACTAATGAAAAACTGTTTTTT. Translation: CASSPTATNEKLFF.

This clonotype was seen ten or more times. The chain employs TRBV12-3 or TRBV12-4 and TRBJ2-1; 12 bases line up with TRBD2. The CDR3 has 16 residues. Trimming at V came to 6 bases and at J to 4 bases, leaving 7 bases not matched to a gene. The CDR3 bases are TGTGCCAGCAGCCTGACTAGCGGGAGTCTATACAATGAGCAGTTCTTC. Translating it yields CASSLTSGSLYNEQFF.

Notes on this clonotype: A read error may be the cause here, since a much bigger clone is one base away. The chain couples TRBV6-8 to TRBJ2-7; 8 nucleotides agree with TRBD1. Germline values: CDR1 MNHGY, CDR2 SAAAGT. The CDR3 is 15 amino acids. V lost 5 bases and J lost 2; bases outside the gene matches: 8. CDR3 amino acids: CASSPCWTGPYEQYF. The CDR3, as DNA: TGTGCCAGCAGTCCCTGCTGGACAGGGCCCTACGAGCAGTACTTC.

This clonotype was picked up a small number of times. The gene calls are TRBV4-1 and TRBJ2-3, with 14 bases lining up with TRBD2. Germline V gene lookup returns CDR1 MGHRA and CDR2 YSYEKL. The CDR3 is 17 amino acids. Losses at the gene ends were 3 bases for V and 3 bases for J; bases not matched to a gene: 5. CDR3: CASSQTGTSGGTDTQYF. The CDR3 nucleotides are TGCGCCAGCAGCCAGACAGGGACTAGCGGGGGTACAGATACGCAGTATTTT.

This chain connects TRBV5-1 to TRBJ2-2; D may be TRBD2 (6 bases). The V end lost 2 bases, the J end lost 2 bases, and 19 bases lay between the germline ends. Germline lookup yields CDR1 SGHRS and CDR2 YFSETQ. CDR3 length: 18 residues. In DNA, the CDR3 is TGCGCCAGCAGCTTAAGAGCCGTCCGGGACTCAAACACCGGGGAGCTGTTTTTT. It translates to CASSLRAVRDSNTGELFF.

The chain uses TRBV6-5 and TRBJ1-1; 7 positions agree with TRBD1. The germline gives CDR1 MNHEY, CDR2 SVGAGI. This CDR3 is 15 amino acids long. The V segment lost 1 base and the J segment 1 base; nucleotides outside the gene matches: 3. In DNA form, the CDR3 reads TGTGCCAGCAGTTACTACAGGGGCGGGAACACTGAAGCTTTCTTT. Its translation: CASSYYRGGNTEAFF.

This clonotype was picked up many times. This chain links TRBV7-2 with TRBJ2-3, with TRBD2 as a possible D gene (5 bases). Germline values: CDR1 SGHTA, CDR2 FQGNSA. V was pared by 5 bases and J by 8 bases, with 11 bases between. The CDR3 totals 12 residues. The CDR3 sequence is CASSRERSTQYF. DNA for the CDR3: TGTGCCAGCAGCCGGGAAAGGAGTACGCAGTATTTT.

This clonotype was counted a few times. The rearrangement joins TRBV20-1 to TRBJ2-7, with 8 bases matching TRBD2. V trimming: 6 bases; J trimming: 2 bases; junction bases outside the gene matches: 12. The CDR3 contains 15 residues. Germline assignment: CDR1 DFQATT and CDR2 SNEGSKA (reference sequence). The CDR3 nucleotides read TGCAGTGCACCCAACAAGCGGGGGACAACCTACGAGCAGTACTTC. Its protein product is CSAPNKRGTTYEQYF.

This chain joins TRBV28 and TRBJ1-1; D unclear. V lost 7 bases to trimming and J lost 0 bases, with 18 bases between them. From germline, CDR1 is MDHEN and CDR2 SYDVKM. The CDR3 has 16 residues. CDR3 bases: TGTGCCAGCAAAGAGAGAGCCGGGCTATTGAACACTGAAGCTTTCTTT. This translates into CASKERAGLLNTEAFF.